The clone carrying this TCR beta chain was seen once. The data derive from a study of OX40 agonist ivuxolimab in advanced cancers. In the study overall: Those enrolled were 80% to 85% male, with a mean age of about 66 years and ages from about 20 to 90.

Assay: immunoSEQ multiplex PCR; the TCRdb copy retains only in-frame clones and omits some. The data hold tens of thousands of clones, with 90% to 95% observed a single time. The germline CDR1 and CDR2 sequences are SGHTA and FQGNSA. The CDR3 extends over 12 amino acids. V was cut by 8 bases and J by 6 bases, with 10 bases left in between. The chain uses TRBV7-2 and TRBJ2-2; D remains unclear. Sequences were derived from CD4+ or CD8+ T cells sorted from blood, sampled in a trial of the OX40 agonist ivuxolimab. This receptor was obtained from an adult with an advanced solid tumor such as melanoma, head and neck, liver or kidney cancer. CDR3 loop: CASFLHPGELFF. The CDR3 DNA is TGTGCCAGCTTTTTACATCCCGGGGAGCTGTTTTTT.